This T cell receptor (beta chain) was recovered during a study of shared clonotypes between healthy human individuals. Repertoires were generated with immunoSEQ multiplex PCR, while TCRdb's copy carries only in-frame clones and drops some. This sample has around 2.3 million clones, with approximately 96% found just once. CDR3 length: 18 residues. Unmatched junction bases numbered 6, after V lost 0 bases and J lost 2 bases. CDR1 is MGHRA and CDR2 is YSYEKL in the germline V gene. Within Nashville, Tennessee resided all donors, each a Caucasian adult. The V and J genes are TRBV4-1 and TRBJ2-6, with TRBD1 matching 8 bases. The sequenced sample consisted of naive CD4+ T cells sorted from blood. Described subset: CD45RA+ positively selected. The clonotype originates from a man between 18 and 29 years old in good health. The CDR3 here is CASSQESGGAPGANVLTF. CDR3 coding DNA: TGCGCCAGCAGCCAAGAGTCAGGGGGCGCGCCTGGGGCCAACGTCCTGACTTTC.